This TCR beta chain is from a study of blood T cell repertoires in COVID-19. Each participant's cohort was designated according to participant-reported clinical history. TCRdb keeps only in-frame clones here, not all; method: immunoSEQ multiplex PCR. This sample has about 130,000 clones, with approximately 80% found just once. The sequenced sample was PBMCs or T cells enriched from blood (not recorded which). The origin of this receptor is a man between 45 and 60 years old who had recovered from COVID-19.

This chain's CDR3 is CASSGSGTGPKPSTDTQYF. The CDR3 DNA sequence: TGTGCCAGCAGCGGCTCCGGGACAGGGCCAAAACCTAGTACAGATACGCAGTATTTT. This rearrangement joins TRBV9 to TRBJ2-3; 9 bases map to TRBD1. The CDR3 has 19 amino acids. The germline gives CDR1 SGDLS, CDR2 YYNGEE. V shed 3 bases, J shed 3 bases, and the junction held 17 bases outside the gene matches.